Described below is a single TCR beta chain sequence and its context. Its binding antigen is unknown. It has no much larger one-base neighbor in the sample; base qualities were not kept. In total, 666 healthy bone marrow donors made up the cohort. Cohort members were all nominally healthy when sampled, although unrecorded immune exposures were likely present. The donor tested CMV seropositive, placing the donor among the roughly 300 seropositive members of the cohort. A peripheral blood sample was collected from each donor, and TCR beta sequencing was performed on peripheral blood mononuclear cells. Genomic DNA was extracted from the blood cell samples with the Qiagen DNeasy Blood Extraction Kit. The CDR3 runs 15 amino acids, cysteine and phenylalanine included. The DNA shown is the 45-base CDR3, in frame from base 1. V gives up 0 bases and J gives up 2 bases, and the segment between their germline ends measures 7 bases. The germline V gene encodes CDR1 SGHNT and CDR2 YENEEA.

The library was produced with the immunoSEQ multiplex PCR assay. For the multiplex PCR, a mixture combining 60 forward primers for TCR Vbeta segments and 13 reverse primers for TCR Jbeta segments was used. A multiplex PCR assay on genomic DNA amplified the CDR3 region of rearranged TCR beta genes. Amplified TCR beta libraries were sequenced as 87-base-pair reads on the Illumina HiSeq System. Processing in the source paper ran as follows. Across the roughly 700 repertoires, a later analysis counted 60 million to 90 million unique TCR beta chains, about 10 million of which were shared by at least two donors. Raw reads were error-corrected and collapsed into unique sequences with a nearest-neighbor algorithm that merged closely related sequences to remove PCR and sequencing errors. Alignment of CDR3 sequences to IMGT reference sequences was used to assign V, D and J gene segments. For a sequence to be retained, a match of at least six nucleotides to both a V gene segment and a J gene segment was required. A rearrangement was called productive if the CDR3 had no stop codons and remained in frame with V and J, and every other rearrangement was called non-productive. CDR3 was defined by IMGT convention, running from the second conserved V-encoded cysteine to the conserved J-encoded phenylalanine. In an earlier analysis of roughly 610 of the donors, sequences lacking an unambiguous match to a single V gene segment were excluded. In an earlier analysis of a few hundred of the donors, V segments were called functional above 56.7% productive rearrangements and were called segregating when the between-donor standard deviation exceeded 5%. A statistical classification framework was developed to diagnose cytomegalovirus status using the catalog of TCR beta chain sequences. A later analysis assigned V and J genes by comparing TCR nucleotide sequences with IMGT/GENE-DB human TR gene sequences. Using the TCRdist pipeline, a later analysis assigned CDR3 sequences along with most-parsimonious VDJ recombination scenarios. In a later analysis, every TCR beta chain was defined by the combination of its CDR3 amino acid sequence and its V-gene family, and reads without a unique V-gene family were dropped. In a later analysis, around 600 highly shared, low-generation-probability nucleotide sequences were removed to address suspected cross-contamination and a sequencing artifact. In a later analysis, a clonal expansion index was calculated for each public chain from normalized within-repertoire ranks of inferred template counts. A later analysis computed generation probabilities with a VDJ recombination model fitted to out-of-frame rearrangements, and checked the results against IGoR. A later analysis scored TCR-TCR, TCR-HLA and TCR-CMV co-occurrence with hypergeometric tests, applying a repertoire-size bias correction to TCR pairs. To estimate false discovery rates, a later analysis permuted the HLA or CMV assignments 20 times. In a later analysis, co-occurring TCRs were grouped with DBSCAN, and TCRdist sequence similarity was added when clustering was performed within HLA-allele-positive subsets. For co-occurrence clustering, repertoires with fewer than 30,000 or more than 120,000 public chains were excluded, along with a handful of repertoires with anomalous nucleotide sharing. Imported from immuneACCESS, the table was reduced by TCRdb to in-frame sequences with V and J called. These copies leave out some clones; in studies compared against another copy, an unresolved V gene accounts for under half, and the cause of the remainder is not known. V and J calls plus clone size are reproduced from that table; the DNA served to infer D and trimming. For this sample there are 150,000 to 200,000 clones; around four fifths appear just once. About 9.7% of the sample is held by the ten biggest clonotypes.

These data come from a study of cytomegalovirus exposure and HLA in healthy donors (dated by TCRdb to 2016 to 2017). Context from the whole study: In an earlier analysis of some 550 of the donors, under 300 Gb of sequence data and 100 million or so unique TCR beta sequences from about 179 million T cells were reported. The study profiled the T cell repertoires of some 610 subjects by immunosequencing and related them to cytomegalovirus serostatus. Four to six DR-DQ haplotypes were handled as single units for association and clustering, since linkage in the cohort was strong. Donor age, sex, ethnicity and CMV serostatus were compiled together with the repertoire data. HLA typing covered class I and class II loci at four-digit resolution. A later genetic analysis took genome-wide SNP genotypes for about 65% of the roughly 670 donors and used that subset as a discovery cohort. On average, 235,054 unique TCR beta nucleotide sequences were sequenced per donor among 398 genotyped donors of the cohort, with roughly 18% of those sequences being non-productive. Every repertoire in the discovery cohort had been generated on one and the same sequencing platform. The study combined high-throughput TCR immunosequencing, statistical association of individual TCRs with disease status, and machine learning to predict cytomegalovirus infection status. An early release covering roughly 640 HLA-typed donors comprised roughly 300 gigabases of sequencing data and around 80 million unique TCR sequences. The number of typed donors differed by locus: about 620-640 for A, B, C, DRB1 and DQB1; 522 for DQA1; 606 for DPA1; and 400 to 480 for DPB1. The study was designed to test whether signatures of past pathogen exposure could be identified by cataloging public T cell receptors. A later analysis re-examined previously published TCR beta repertoires from hundreds of donors and added high-resolution HLA genotyping to investigate patterns of TCR occurrence. An earlier analysis of 450 to 750 of the donors used high-throughput TCR beta sequencing to judge whether each TCR beta V gene segment behaved as functional or pseudogenic. In addition to the first cohort of around 670 subjects, a separate validation cohort of about 120 different subjects was used. The later analysis used no new phenotypic data to find candidate immune exposures, relying instead on TCR beta sequences and their occurrence across donors. The genetic ancestry cluster associated with self-reported Caucasian donors included roughly 84% of the roughly 400 genotyped donors.

The paper's findings and limits, for the study overall: A later analysis found that TCR association rates varied across HLA loci, with DRB1 alleles showing the most associated TCRs and HLA-C alleles the fewest. In a later analysis, most CMV-associated TCR beta chains were found to appear HLA-restricted, with HLA associations seemingly driven largely by CMV exposure. When HLA alleles, especially DR and DQ, strongly co-occurred, attributing TCR associations to individual alleles was difficult. Compared with equally common non-associated chains, HLA-associated TCR beta chains in a later analysis were more clonally expanded and had lower generation probabilities. Some 15 rarely observed V segments, including chromosome 9 orphons, were excluded from the earlier analysis of 550 to 700 of the donors because counts were too low. Most TCR sequences were seen in very few donors, while some public TCRs were found in many individuals. Some IMGT-functional V segments, including TRBV6-2 and TRBV6-3, could not be told apart with the 87-base-pair reads, so those segments were excluded. A total of around 150 TCR beta chains were listed by the study as associated with cytomegalovirus. Broadly in line with IMGT annotations, most TCR beta V segments showed up in productive rearrangements about 87% or about 30% of the time in an earlier analysis of several hundred of the donors. According to a later analysis, parvovirus B19, influenza, CMV and Epstein-Barr virus appeared linked to several top co-occurrence clusters. Three of the identified cytomegalovirus-associated TCR beta chains were confirmed in vitro to be specific for cytomegalovirus antigens. A cluster of highly shared sequence variants was judged likely to be a technical artifact of the sequencing pipeline. For the cohort, immune exposure information was limited to CMV serostatus. Sequencing depth was assumed to be roughly uniform across donors in the presence/absence analyses, though that assumption may not hold. The classifier was reported to diagnose cytomegalovirus status with high specificity and sensitivity in both the original and validation cohorts. HLA typing was unavailable for some donors at each locus, so association tests used only the typed subset. In this cohort, only TCR beta chains were sequenced, and detectable features were limited by the absence of alpha or paired-chain data. A further reported finding was that TCR beta sequences accurately predicted the HLA-A and HLA-B alleles for most subjects in the first cohort. Linkage disequilibrium might explain the correlated functional status among segregating V segments, but an unknown experimental factor could not be ruled out. In a later genetic analysis, a missense DCLRE1C variant was associated with V-gene and J-gene trimming of TCR beta chains, and the association was replicated in an independent cohort. At a false discovery rate of 0.05, a later analysis linked some 17,000 TCR beta sequences to specific HLA alleles. A later genetic analysis reported fewer N-insertions in productive TCRs among donors in an Asian-associated ancestry cluster than the roughly 700-donor mean. According to the authors, the approach could potentially be generalized to other disease states and immunological phenotypes.

The chain employs TRBV11-3 and TRBJ2-2; possibly the D gene is TRBD1, per 5 matching bases. The sample was PBMCs. This clonotype was sampled from a man aged 18 to 29 in good health and CMV-seropositive. The DNA sequence reads TGTGCCAGCAGCTTAGACCAGGGAAACACCGGGGAGCTGTTTTTT. This encodes CASSLDQGNTGELFF.